This T cell receptor (beta chain) was sequenced in a study of beta chain features in type 1 diabetes (dated by TCRdb to 2017 to 2018). Context from the whole study: Mean age, gender distribution, total cell number and subset yield were not different between patients and healthy donors. A total of 90 million to 130 million sorted cells were examined across all samples, and a strong correlation was observed between cell number per subset and RNA yield. In the study, TCRB repertoires of sorted circulating CD4+ T cell subsets from recently diagnosed type 1 diabetes patients were compared with those of matched healthy donors. Whereas all 28 donors provided naive and central memory subsets, regulatory and stem cell-like memory subsets were isolated from just 8 patients and about 8 healthy donors.

Each donor gave one peripheral blood draw, about 110 mL on average, collected into heparinised tubes. Naive, central memory, regulatory and stem cell-like memory CD4+ T cells were sorted on a BD FACSAria II using a panel including CD45RO, CCR7, CD25, CD127, CD95 and CD27. Every sorted population had a purity above 95%. PBMCs were separated immediately by Lymphoprep density gradient centrifugation and were stained directly, without being cultured. So that batch effects would be minimized, each experiment stained and sorted samples in pairs, pairing one healthy donor with one patient. General findings and caveats noted by the study authors: At VDJ recombination sites, patients with type 1 diabetes made fewer insertions and deleted more nucleotides, a pattern implying thymic rearrangement abnormalities. Naive, central memory and regulatory TCRB repertoires appeared to be more similar among patients than among healthy donors. Shorter templates might be favored by PCR, yet because patient and control samples were amplified and corrected together, any such skew would affect both groups equally. Because cDNA was sequenced instead of genomic DNA, highly expressing activated cells could be over-represented, though the groups showed no difference in activation or CD3 levels. Only small numbers of individuals were included in the HLA sub-analyses, which left unresolved whether HLA type had any influence on TCRB rearrangement. Type 1 diabetes patients showed a moderate but significant shortening of TCRB CDR3 length in all four CD4+ subsets.

Germline trimming amounts to 3 bases on V and 3 bases on J, with 3 as the count of junction bases outside the gene matches. Spanning cysteine to phenylalanine, the CDR3 consists of 15 amino acids. The read is trimmed to its CDR3 DNA, 45 bases read in frame from base 1. The germline V gene (reference sequence) provides CDR1 SEHNR and CDR2 FQNEAQ. The High Capacity cDNA Reverse Transcription Kit was used to reverse transcribe all of the isolated RNA, meaning that expressed TCRB transcripts were what got sequenced. Naive, central memory and regulatory T cell samples underwent deep immunoSEQ sequencing, averaging approximately 3.3 million total reads per sample. Sorted cells were lysed in RLT buffer, and RNA was extracted using DNase-treated RNeasy Micro or Mini kits according to cell number. Each cell subset was processed separately to prevent cross-contamination, with patient and healthy donor samples processed together. Using the immunoSEQ multiplex PCR, TCRB sequences were amplified from cDNA into 87-bp fragments spanning the CDR3 region. The amplicons were sequenced using the Illumina HiSeq platform. Regarding the original processing steps: PCR bias was computationally corrected using synthetic template baselines, reads within Hamming distance 2 were collapsed, and singletons that could not be merged were discarded. Reads were aligned against IMGT to assign V, D and J genes, CDR3 length and insertions or deletions at six rearrangement sites. Within each subset, clonotype counts were normalized to the number of sorted cells before true diversity and Gini coefficients were calculated with the tcR R package. Repertoire sharing was quantified using the overlap coefficient calculated on TCRB nucleotide sequences. The immuneACCESS repertoire file appears here via TCRdb, limited to in-frame rearrangements. These files lack a portion of the clones; in checked studies, under half of the deficit traces to unresolved V genes, and the cause of the others is not known. For V, J and clone size, that table is used; D and trimming come from the DNA. The sample records over 40,000 clones, 51% of which are singletons. In total, the top ten clones hold 2.1% of the sample.

On this clone itself: Its cognate antigen has yet to be identified. Within one base of it there is no much larger clone, and no base qualities were kept.

Sequences were obtained from Tregs from blood. In the paper's terms, the cell subset or site label means: regulatory CD4+ T cells. The sequence came from a woman between 18 and 30 years old in good health. The rearrangement joined TRBV7-9 to TRBJ1-4, with 8 central nucleotides matching TRBD1. The DNA reads TGTGCCAGCAGCTTCGACAGGGGCGCTAATGAAAAACTGTTTTTT. The encoded protein is CASSFDRGANEKLFF.